This T cell receptor (beta chain) was sequenced in a study of cytomegalovirus exposure and HLA in healthy donors. In the study overall: Among the 398 donors who were genotyped, 81% fell in the genetic ancestry cluster that is associated with self-reported Caucasian donors. Study results and limitations: It was reported in a later analysis that an Asian-associated ancestry cluster showed fewer N-insertions than the approximately 700-donor mean.

On this clone: The antigen remains unidentified.

V lost 2 bases, J lost 5 bases, and 14 bases stayed unmatched. This CDR3 has 17 amino acids. The germline gives CDR1 MRHNA, CDR2 SNTAGT. The PCR used 60 Vbeta and 13 Jbeta primers. TCRdb's copy holds only in-frame clones and misses some; the assay was immunoSEQ multiplex PCR. Among hundreds of thousands of clones listed, approximately 80% were seen once. Donors sampled were nominally healthy, though unrecorded immune exposures were likely. Material for sequencing was PBMCs. The genes are TRBV6-4 and TRBJ2-5, with 7 bases fitting TRBD2. The source of this sequence is a girl aged 10 to 17 in good health and CMV-seronegative. The CDR3 region has the DNA TGTGCCAGCAGTGACCCAACAATAACTAGCGTTTCGGAGACCCAGTACTTC. This sequence encodes CASSDPTITSVSETQYF.